The following is a T cell receptor (beta chain) sequence with its context. This specimen belongs to a study of T-cell memory formation after mild COVID-19. In the study overall: There were largely donor-specific TCR clusters.

V dropped 2 bases and J dropped 6; count of bases not matched to a gene: 18. The germline V gene has CDR1 SGHTA and CDR2 FQGNSA. This CDR3 is 20 amino acids long. MiXCR, run by TCRdb on the 5' RACE reads, gives a single entry per CDR3 protein. This table has about 290,000 distinct CDR3 sequences, about a sixth appearing once. The sequenced sample was PBMCs or a T cell subset sorted from them (not recorded which). This chain links TRBV7-2 with TRBJ2-2; 10 positions agree with TRBD1. The receptor comes from a man aged 18 to 29 who had mild COVID-19 (a few samples of this study predate the infection). Cell type and time point are not known. The CDR3 DNA reads as TGTGCCAGCAGCTTAAAGGGACAGGGGTCAAGATGGATGTCTGCCGGGGAGCTGTTTTTT. Protein: CASSLKGQGSRWMSAGELFF.